The 30 T cell receptor beta chains below come from one sample, sequenced in a study of T cell clonality in common variable immunodeficiency. Study-level results: Reportedly, TCR beta sequences from common variable immunodeficiency showed fewer deletions and N-nucleotide insertions.

The assay was immunoSEQ multiplex PCR, and TCRdb's table has in-frame clones only and misses some. This sample shows approximately 20,000 clones and no singletons; 2% to 2.5% rests with the ten largest. For these receptors, no antigen is known. Sequenced sample: peripheral blood mononuclear cells. The receptors stem from a human donor with common variable immunodeficiency.

This clone was seen a few times. The read stops 3 residues short of the end of the CDR3; the missing end is completed from the germline J gene. The chain uses TRBV6-1 and TRBJ1-2, with a weak D call TRBD1 (5 bases). Germline lookup yields CDR1 MNHNS and CDR2 SASEGT. The CDR3 has 13 amino acids. This chain's CDR3 is CASSEWGGAGYTF. The DNA read from the CDR3 is TGTGCCAGCAGTGAATGGGGGGGAGCGGGC.

This clone was detected ten times or more. Read data end 3 residues before the CDR3 end; the end is taken from the germline J gene. The chain recombines TRBV2 with TRBJ1-6, with TRBD1 matching 7 bases. The junction had 4 bases not matched to a gene; V was cut back by 8 bases and J by 6 bases. Germline V gene data show CDR1 as SNHLY and CDR2 as FYNNEI. CDR3 size: 13 residues. Incomplete CDR3 DNA: TGTGCCAGCGAGGCAGGGGGTAATTCACCC. Encoded protein: CASEAGGNSP. The full CDR3 reads CASEAGGNSPLHF.

This clone was counted many times. The sequenced fragment ends 3 residues before the CDR3 boundary, so the rest is inferred from the germline J gene. The chain has TRBV19 and TRBJ2-7; D uncertain. Germline lookup yields CDR1 LNHDA and CDR2 SQIVND (reference sequence). Deletions cut 4 bases from V and 3 bases from J, with 10 bases between. This CDR3 is 13 amino acids long. CDR3 DNA, as far as it was read: TGTGCCAGTAGTAGGGTACAGAACTACGAG. This encodes CASSRVQNYE. The whole CDR3 reads CASSRVQNYEQYF. Based on the CDR3 plus reference TRBV19 and TRBJ2-7, the full variable domain is DGGITQSPKYLFRKEGQNVTLSCEQNLNHDAMYWYRQDPGQGLRLIYYSQIVNDFQKGDIAEGYSVSREKKESFPLTVTSAQKNPTAFYLCASSRVQNYEQYFGPGTRLTVT.

This clone was seen repeatedly, ten times or more. Read data end 3 residues before the CDR3 end; the end is taken from the germline J gene. J is TRBJ2-5 and V is TRBV5-1; D gene unclear. Looked up from germline, CDR1 is SGHRS and CDR2 is YFSETQ. Between the trimmed V and J ends, which lost 2 bases and 4 bases, there was a span of 9 bases. The CDR3 length is 13 residues. The CDR3 sequence is CASSFRVAETQYF. Incomplete CDR3 DNA: TGCGCCAGCAGCTTCCGGGTTGCAGAGACC.

This clone has a count of ten or more. The CDR3 goes on 3 residues after the read ends, and that part is filled in from the germline J gene. V usage is TRBV20-1 and J usage is TRBJ2-2, with TRBD2 matching 12 bases. Losses at the gene ends were 6 bases for V and 7 bases for J; bases not matched to a gene: 9. The CDR3 covers 15 residues. The germline CDR1 and CDR2 sequences are DFQATT and SNEGSKA (reference sequence). The CDR3 sequence: CSARGLAGGNGELFF. The CDR3 bases that were read are TGCAGTGCCCGGGGGCTAGCGGGGGGGAACGGGGAG.

This clone was observed many times. The observed sequence ends 3 residues before the CDR3 terminus, with the missing tail filled in from the germline J gene. This chain uses TRBV6-2 or TRBV6-3 with TRBJ2-2; 11 bases agree with TRBD1. In germline, CDR1 is MNHEY, CDR2 SVGEGT. The CDR3 covers 15 residues. With V trimmed by 5 bases and J by 6 bases, 5 bases remained unmatched. Incomplete CDR3 DNA: TGTGCCAGCAGTCCCGGGACAGGGGGGCCCGGGGAG. As protein: CASSPGTGGPGE. The whole CDR3 sequence is CASSPGTGGPGELFF.

This clone was seen ten or more times. The read ends 3 residues early relative to the CDR3; the germline J gene fills the gap. The rearrangement joins TRBV19 to TRBJ1-5; 8 bases match TRBD1. The CDR3 has 15 amino acids. After removal of 4 bases from V and 7 bases from J, the junction contained 9 bases not matched to a gene. CDR1 LNHDA and CDR2 SQIVND come from the germline V gene (reference sequence). The sequenced CDR3 bases are TGTGCCAGTAGTACGCACGGACAGGGAGGACAGCCC. Translation: CASSTHGQGGQP. In full, the CDR3 is CASSTHGQGGQPQHF. The full variable domain, completed using reference TRBV19 and TRBJ1-5, is DGGITQSPKYLFRKEGQNVTLSCEQNLNHDAMYWYRQDPGQGLRLIYYSQIVNDFQKGDIAEGYSVSREKKESFPLTVTSAQKNPTAFYLCASSTHGQGGQPQHFGDGTRLSIL.

In its sample, this clone was seen many times. The read comes to an end 3 residues before the CDR3 does, leaving the germline J gene to fill in the end. This sequence joins TRBV7-8 and TRBJ1-2, with 9 bases lining up with TRBD1. This CDR3 has 17 amino acids. V was clipped by 4 bases and J by 4 bases; unmatched bases: 13. CDR1 is SGHVS and CDR2 is FQNEAQ in the germline V gene. The covered CDR3 bases are TGTGCCAGCAGCTCTCCTACTGAACAGGGGGCAGGCTATGGC. Its protein product is CASSSPTEQGAGYG. The CDR3, in full, reads CASSSPTEQGAGYGYTF. The full variable domain, its missing parts supplied by reference TRBV7-8 and TRBJ1-2, is GAGVSQSPRYKVAKRGQDVALRCDPISGHVSLFWYQQALGQGPEFLTYFQNEAQLDKSGLPSDRFFAERPEGSVSTLKIQRTQQEDSAVYLCASSSPTEQGAGYGYTFGSGTRLTVV.

There are many counts of this clone. The read terminates 3 residues before the CDR3 end, so the remaining end is supplied by the germline J gene. This rearrangement joins TRBV6-2 or TRBV6-3 to TRBJ2-5; TRBD2 agrees at 10 bases. Losses at the gene ends were 6 bases for V and 2 bases for J; bases not matched to a gene: 6. Germline CDR1 is MNHEY and CDR2 is SVGEGT. The CDR3 is made up of 15 amino acids. CDR3 amino acids: CASRSSSGGQETQYF. Partial CDR3 DNA: TGTGCCAGCAGGTCATCTAGCGGGGGACAAGAGACC.

This clone has ten or more counts. With the read ending 3 residues before the CDR3 end, the germline J gene is used to fill in that end. This chain links TRBV30 with TRBJ1-5; TRBD1 matches at 10 bases. This CDR3 spans 15 amino acids. In germline, CDR1 is GTSNPN, CDR2 SVGIG (reference sequence). V dropped 2 bases and J dropped 3; count of bases not matched to a gene: 4. The DNA read from the CDR3 is TGTGCCTGGAGTAGGGACAGGGGTTTCAATCAGCCC. Translating gives CAWSRDRGFNQP. The whole CDR3 sequence reads CAWSRDRGFNQPQHF.

This clone was seen repeatedly, ten times or more. The read comes to an end 3 residues before the CDR3 does, leaving the germline J gene to fill in the end. The genes are TRBV9 and TRBJ2-5; 7 bases match TRBD2. The CDR3 covers 16 residues. With V trimmed by 0 bases and J by 1 base, 6 bases remained unmatched. From germline, CDR1 is SGDLS and CDR2 YYNGEE. CDR3 DNA, as far as it was read: TGTGCCAGCAGCGTAGCCCCACTAGCGATCCAAGAGACC. It encodes CASSVAPLAIQET. Given in full, the CDR3 is CASSVAPLAIQETQYF.

This clone has at least ten counts. The CDR3 goes on 3 residues after the read ends, and that part is filled in from the germline J gene. This chain connects TRBV6-1 to TRBJ2-3; D is possibly TRBD2 (5 bases). Germline CDR1 and CDR2: MNHNS and SASEGT. This CDR3 has 13 amino acids. Trimming left V 2 bases short and J 7 bases short, with 10 bases between. The covered CDR3 bases are TGTGCCAGCAGTGAACGACTATTCAATACG. It codes for CASSERLFNT. The entire CDR3 sequence reads CASSERLFNTQYF.

At least ten counts were recorded for this clone. The missing CDR3 end, 3 residues past where the read stops, is filled in from the germline J gene. This chain uses TRBV5-4 with TRBJ2-3; D perhaps matches TRBD1 (6 bases). CDR1 is SGHNT, CDR2 YYREEE, per germline (reference sequence). Trimming left V 5 bases short and J 3 bases short, with 13 bases between. There are 14 residues in the CDR3. CDR3 sequence reads: CASRGWGQTDTQYF. The CDR3 DNA, read in part, is TGTGCCAGCAGGGGGTGGGGGCAGACAGATACG.

This clone appeared a few times. With the read ending 3 residues before the CDR3 end, the germline J gene is used to fill in that end. The chain recombines TRBV19 with TRBJ2-7; D may be TRBD1 (6 bases). The CDR3 consists of 15 residues. Germline CDR1 LNHDA, CDR2 SQIVND (reference sequence). V was pared by 6 bases and J by 0 bases, with 15 bases between. The CDR3 loop reads CASSLTGARSYEQYF. The sequenced CDR3 bases are TGTGCCAGTAGCCTGACAGGAGCGCGCTCCTACGAG.

This clone was seen at least ten times. The CDR3 end falls 3 residues outside the read, so it is completed with the germline J gene. The J gene is TRBJ1-2, the V gene TRBV28; D gene ambiguous. Germline V CDR1 and CDR2: MDHEN, SYDVKM. The length of the CDR3 is 12 residues. Trimming left V 7 bases short and J 2 bases short, with 8 bases between. The CDR3 region is CASNSKNYGYTF. Incomplete CDR3 DNA: TGTGCCAGCAATTCTAAAAACTATGGC.

This clone occurred many times. Sequencing ends 3 residues short of the CDR3 end; the germline J gene provides the rest. This chain links TRBV29-1 with TRBJ2-1; weak D call: TRBD1 (6 bases). The CDR3 is made up of 14 amino acids. CDR1 and CDR2 (germline): SQVTM, ANQGSEA. V lost 3 bases to trimming and J lost 6 bases, with 15 bases between them. The CDR3 spells CSVDPGRGGNEQFF. CDR3 bases read: TGCAGCGTTGATCCTGGGAGAGGGGGCAATGAG.

At least ten counts were recorded for this clone. The observed sequence ends 3 residues before the CDR3 terminus, with the missing tail filled in from the germline J gene. The chain couples TRBV4-2 to TRBJ2-7; tentatively, D is TRBD1 or TRBD2 (5 bases each). This CDR3 has 14 residues. Germline assignment: CDR1 LGHNA and CDR2 YNFKEQ. Trimming cost V 4 bases and J 4 bases, with 14 bases left between them. CDR3: CASSPQGRGYEQYF. CDR3 DNA, as far as it was read: TGTGCCAGCAGCCCGCAGGGAAGAGGGTACGAG.

This clone was seen a few times. This CDR3 reads CSAGDGGSYEQYF. The CDR3 DNA, read in part, is TGCAGTGCTGGGGACGGGGGTTCTTACGAG. This chain uses TRBV20-1 with TRBJ2-7; tentative D call: TRBD2 (6 bases). The CDR3 end falls 3 residues outside the read, so it is completed with the germline J gene. Trimming removed 5 bases from V and 4 bases from J, with 15 bases in between. From germline, CDR1 is DFQATT and CDR2 SNEGSKA (reference sequence). This CDR3 is built from 13 residues.

This clone was counted many times. Incomplete CDR3 DNA: TGCAGTGCCGACAGTGGGAACACTGAA. This encodes CSADSGNTE. Given in full, the CDR3 is CSADSGNTEAFF. This sequence joins TRBV20-1 and TRBJ1-1, with D possibly TRBD1 on 5 matching bases. The read terminates 3 residues before the CDR3 end, so the remaining end is supplied by the germline J gene. This CDR3 has 12 amino acids. CDR1 DFQATT and CDR2 SNEGSKA come from the germline V gene (reference sequence). V lost 6 bases to trimming and J lost 1 base, with 9 bases between them.

This clone occurred many times. From the germline J gene comes the end of the CDR3, since the read stops 3 residues before it. The chain links TRBV20-1 to TRBJ2-3; 13 positions agree with TRBD2. With V trimmed by 5 bases and J by 3 bases, 2 bases remained unmatched. The CDR3 runs 14 residues. The V gene's germline CDR1 is DFQATT and CDR2 SNEGSKA (reference sequence). This CDR3 is CSAGLAGATDTQYF. CDR3 DNA, as far as it was read: TGCAGTGCTGGACTAGCGGGAGCTACAGATACG.

The part of the CDR3 DNA that was read is TGTGCCAGCAGTGAGGGACAGGGGAGGTCACCC. As protein: CASSEGQGRSP. In full, the CDR3 reads CASSEGQGRSPLHF. The chain uses TRBV6-1 and TRBJ1-6; 10 nucleotides align to TRBD1. The sequenced fragment ends 3 residues before the CDR3 boundary, so the rest is inferred from the germline J gene. Germline CDR1 MNHNS, CDR2 SASEGT. J lost 10 bases, V lost 3 bases, and 3 bases had no gene match. CDR3 length equals 14 residues.

The sample holds many counts of this clone. The missing CDR3 end, 3 residues past where the read stops, is filled in from the germline J gene. The chain joins TRBV24-1 to TRBJ2-5; 9 bases line up with TRBD2. Germline-derived CDR1 and CDR2 are KGHDR and SFDVKD. The CDR3 loop spans 15 amino acids. The trim removed 9 bases at V and 4 bases at J, leaving 11 bases unmatched. CDR3: CATASGTLGVETQYF. Partial CDR3 DNA: TGTGCCACCGCTAGCGGGACACTCGGAGTAGAGACC.

Ten or more counts support this clone. The read gets to within 3 residues of the CDR3 end, and the germline J gene fills in the rest. The chain has TRBV14 and TRBJ2-7, with a weak D call TRBD2 (5 bases). CDR1 and CDR2 (germline): SGHDN, FVKESK. V lost 4 bases and J lost 6, with 19 bases in between. This CDR3 comprises 15 residues. The sequenced part of the CDR3 DNA is TGTGCCAGCAGCCCCCTTGACGGACTTACGGGCGAG. This sequence encodes CASSPLDGLTGE. The full CDR3 protein is CASSPLDGLTGEQYF.

Many counts were recorded for this clone. The missing CDR3 end, 3 residues past where the read stops, is filled in from the germline J gene. V usage is TRBV6-2 or TRBV6-3 and J usage is TRBJ1-2, with D possibly being TRBD1 (6 bases). The V end lost 7 bases, the J end lost 0 bases, and 9 bases lay between the germline ends. From germline, CDR1 is MNHEY and CDR2 SVGEGT. The length of the CDR3 is 13 residues. The CDR3 loop reads CASKKGANYGYTF. The sequenced part of the CDR3 DNA is TGTGCCAGCAAGAAGGGGGCTAACTATGGC.

At least ten counts were recorded for this clone. One junction end disagrees with the germline gene, perhaps due to a read error. The read halts 3 residues ahead of the CDR3 end, with the missing end drawn from the germline J gene. The J gene is TRBJ2-7, the V gene TRBV4-2; 7 bases line up with TRBD1. Germline CDR1 is LGHNA and CDR2 is YNFKEQ. The CDR3 length is 16 residues. CDR3 amino acids: CASSQDSEGGEDEQYF. The CDR3 DNA, read in part, is TGCGCCAGCAGCCAAGATTCGGAAGGGGGCGAGGACGAG.

This clone occurred many times. The missing CDR3 end, 3 residues past where the read stops, is filled in from the germline J gene. This chain joins TRBV6-1 and TRBJ1-2; D uncertain. Looked up from germline, CDR1 is MNHNS and CDR2 is SASEGT. The V end lost 1 base, the J end lost 6 bases, and 9 bases lay between the germline ends. The CDR3 spans 13 residues. The CDR3 is CASSEGAEDGYTF. The DNA read from the CDR3 is TGTGCCAGCAGTGAAGGGGCAGAGGATGGC.

This clone came up many times. The read comes to an end 3 residues before the CDR3 does, leaving the germline J gene to fill in the end. This sequence joins TRBV30 and TRBJ1-5; 7 nucleotides line up with TRBD1. The CDR3 length is 14 residues. V lost 5 bases and J lost 5; bases outside the gene matches: 9. Germline-derived CDR1 and CDR2 are GTSNPN and SVGIG (reference sequence). CDR3 sequence: CAWGRTGYDQPQHF. The DNA read from the CDR3 is TGTGCCTGGGGGAGGACAGGTTATGATCAGCCC. The complete variable domain, with remaining parts taken from reference TRBV30 and TRBJ1-5, reads SQTIHQWPATLVQPVGSPLSLECTVEGTSNPNLYWYRQAAGRGLQLLFYSVGIGQISSEVPQNLSASRPQDRQFILSSKKLLLSDSGFYLCAWGRTGYDQPQHFGDGTRLSIL.

The table lists this clone with many counts. The read falls 3 residues short of the CDR3 end, and the missing part is taken from the germline J gene. J is TRBJ2-5 and V is TRBV5-6; D is possibly TRBD1 (6 bases). Trimming stripped 2 bases from V and 5 bases from J, with 16 bases between. This CDR3 has 15 residues. Germline loops: CDR1 SGHDT, CDR2 YYEEEE. CDR3 DNA, as far as it was read: TGTGCCAGCAGCTTAGGGCAACAGGGCTGGGAGACC. Translation gives CASSLGQQGWET. The full-length CDR3 reads as CASSLGQQGWETQYF.

This clone appeared many times. The read comes to an end 3 residues before the CDR3 does, leaving the germline J gene to fill in the end. The rearrangement uses TRBV5-4 and TRBJ1-6; possible D gene TRBD1, 5 bases. Trimming cost V 3 bases and J 6 bases, with 10 bases left between them. The CDR3 has 14 amino acids. Per germline, CDR1 SGHNT and CDR2 YYREEE (reference sequence). The sequenced part of the CDR3 DNA is TGTGCCAGCAGCTCCGACAGAGTTAATTCACCC. This translates into CASSSDRVNSP. The full CDR3 is CASSSDRVNSPLHF.

This clone has at least ten counts. The read ends 3 residues before the CDR3 terminus; that terminus is restored from the germline J gene. V and J are TRBV2 and TRBJ2-7, with D perhaps matching TRBD1 (6 bases). The length of the CDR3 is 14 residues. CDR1 is SNHLY and CDR2 is FYNNEI in the germline V gene. Trimming left V 7 bases short and J 3 bases short, with 16 bases between. The CDR3 here is CASKPRGGVYEQYF. The part of the CDR3 DNA that was read is TGTGCCAGCAAACCCAGGGGTGGAGTCTACGAG.